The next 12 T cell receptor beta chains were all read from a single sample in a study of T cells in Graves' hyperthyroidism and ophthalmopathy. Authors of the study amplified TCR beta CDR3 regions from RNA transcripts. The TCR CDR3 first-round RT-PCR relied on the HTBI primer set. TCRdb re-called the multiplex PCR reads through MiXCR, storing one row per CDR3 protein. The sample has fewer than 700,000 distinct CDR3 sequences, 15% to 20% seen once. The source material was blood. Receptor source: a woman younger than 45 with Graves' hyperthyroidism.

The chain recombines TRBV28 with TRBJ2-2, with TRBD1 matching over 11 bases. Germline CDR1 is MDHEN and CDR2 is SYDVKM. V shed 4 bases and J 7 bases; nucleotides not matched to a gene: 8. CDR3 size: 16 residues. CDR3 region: CASSSDRGREIGELFF. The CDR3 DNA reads TGTGCCAGCAGTTCGGACAGGGGGCGCGAGATCGGGGAGCTGTTTTTT.

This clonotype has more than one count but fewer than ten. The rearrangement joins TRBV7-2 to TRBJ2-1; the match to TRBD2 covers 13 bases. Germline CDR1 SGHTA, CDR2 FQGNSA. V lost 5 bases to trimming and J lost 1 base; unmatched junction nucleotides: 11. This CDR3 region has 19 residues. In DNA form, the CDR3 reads TGTGCCAGCAGCAAACACCCGGGACTAGCGGGACAATCCTACAATGAGCAGTTCTTC. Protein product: CASSKHPGLAGQSYNEQFF.

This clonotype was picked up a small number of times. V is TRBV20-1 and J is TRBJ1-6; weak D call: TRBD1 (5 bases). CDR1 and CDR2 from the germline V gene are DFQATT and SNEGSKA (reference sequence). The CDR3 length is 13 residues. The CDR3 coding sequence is TGCAGCACCAGACAGCGGGGGAATTCACCCCTCCACTTT. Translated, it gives CSTRQRGNSPLHF.

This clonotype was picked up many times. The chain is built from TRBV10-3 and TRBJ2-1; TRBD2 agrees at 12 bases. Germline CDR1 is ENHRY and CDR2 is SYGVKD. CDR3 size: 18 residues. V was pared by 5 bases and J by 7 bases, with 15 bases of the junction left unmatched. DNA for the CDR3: TGTGCCATCAGTCCCTCTAGCGGGAGGGCGCCCTCATTTAATGAGCAGTTCTTC. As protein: CAISPSSGRAPSFNEQFF.

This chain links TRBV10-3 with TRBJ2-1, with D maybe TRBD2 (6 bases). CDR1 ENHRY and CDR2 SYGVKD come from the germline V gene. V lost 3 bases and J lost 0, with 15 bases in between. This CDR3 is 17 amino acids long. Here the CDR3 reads CAISDPGLGSSYNEQFF. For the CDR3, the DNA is TGTGCCATCAGTGACCCGGGACTCGGGAGCTCCTACAATGAGCAGTTCTTC.

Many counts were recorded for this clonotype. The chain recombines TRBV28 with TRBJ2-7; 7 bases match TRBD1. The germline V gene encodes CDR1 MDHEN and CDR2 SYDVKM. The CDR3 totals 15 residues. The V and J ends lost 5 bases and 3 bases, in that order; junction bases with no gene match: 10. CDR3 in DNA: TGTGCCAGCAGTCCCTGGGACAGCGTAAGCTACGAGCAGTACTTC. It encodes CASSPWDSVSYEQYF.

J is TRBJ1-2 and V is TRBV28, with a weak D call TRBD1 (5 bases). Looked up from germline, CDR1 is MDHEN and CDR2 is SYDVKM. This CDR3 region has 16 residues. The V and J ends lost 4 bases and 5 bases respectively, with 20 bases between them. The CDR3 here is CASSSSSSGNHYGYTF. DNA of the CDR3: TGTGCCAGCAGTTCCTCTTCATCAGGGAACCATTATGGCTACACCTTC.

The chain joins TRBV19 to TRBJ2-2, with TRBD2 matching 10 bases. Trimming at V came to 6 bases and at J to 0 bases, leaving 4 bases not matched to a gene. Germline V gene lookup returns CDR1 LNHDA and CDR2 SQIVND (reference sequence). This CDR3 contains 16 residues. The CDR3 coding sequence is TGTGCCAGTAGCGTAGCGGGAGGTTCGAACACCGGGGAGCTGTTTTTT. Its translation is CASSVAGGSNTGELFF.

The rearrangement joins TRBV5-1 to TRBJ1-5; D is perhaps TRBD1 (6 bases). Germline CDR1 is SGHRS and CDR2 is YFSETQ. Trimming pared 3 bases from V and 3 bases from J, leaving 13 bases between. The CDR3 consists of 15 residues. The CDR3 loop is CASSSDGGLNQPQHF. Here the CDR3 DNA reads TGCGCCAGCAGCTCGGATGGGGGCCTCAATCAGCCCCAGCATTTT.

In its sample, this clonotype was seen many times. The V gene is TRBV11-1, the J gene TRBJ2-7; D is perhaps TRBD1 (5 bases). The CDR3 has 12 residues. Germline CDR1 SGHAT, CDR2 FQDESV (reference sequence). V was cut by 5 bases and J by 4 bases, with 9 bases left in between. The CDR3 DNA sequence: TGTGCCAGCAGCCGGACACTTTACGAGCAGTACTTC. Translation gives CASSRTLYEQYF.

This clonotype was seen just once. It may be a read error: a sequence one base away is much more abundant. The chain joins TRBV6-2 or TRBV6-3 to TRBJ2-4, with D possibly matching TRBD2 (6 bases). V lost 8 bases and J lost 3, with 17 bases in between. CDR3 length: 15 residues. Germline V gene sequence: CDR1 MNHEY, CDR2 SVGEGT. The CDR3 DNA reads TGTGCCAGCGGTCCAAGCGGGTTGGGCAAAAACATTCAGTACTTC. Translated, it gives CASGPSGLGKNIQYF.

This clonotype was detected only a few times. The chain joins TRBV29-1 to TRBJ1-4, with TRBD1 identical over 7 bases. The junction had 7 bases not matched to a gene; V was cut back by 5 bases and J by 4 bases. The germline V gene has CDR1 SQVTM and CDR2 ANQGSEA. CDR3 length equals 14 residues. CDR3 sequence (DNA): TGCAGCGTTACCCCGACAGGGTATAATGAAAAACTGTTTTTT. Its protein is CSVTPTGYNEKLFF.